Listed here are 12 T cell receptor beta chains from one sample, sequenced in a study of OX40 agonist ivuxolimab in advanced cancers. Some clones are missing from TCRdb's copy, which holds only in-frame ones; the method was immunoSEQ multiplex PCR. The table lists over 60,000 clones, around 94% of them singletons. The sequences come from CD4+ or CD8+ T cells sorted from blood, collected in a trial of the OX40 agonist ivuxolimab. These receptors were taken from an adult with an advanced solid tumor such as melanoma, head and neck, liver or kidney cancer.

This clone came up once. This chain joins TRBV5-6 and TRBJ2-7; 11 bases line up with TRBD2. The CDR3 totals 15 residues. The germline CDR1 and CDR2 sequences are SGHDT and YYEEEE. Trimming removed 7 bases from V and 0 bases from J; junction bases left unmatched: 6. In DNA form, the CDR3 reads TGTGCCAGCTGCCTTACTAGCGGGGGCTCCTACGAGCAGTACTTC. Amino acid sequence: CASCLTSGGSYEQYF.

This rearrangement joins TRBV19 to TRBJ2-5; weak D call: TRBD2 (6 bases). Trimming stripped 1 base from V and 2 bases from J, with 23 bases between. The V gene's germline CDR1 is LNHDA and CDR2 SQIVND (reference sequence). CDR3 size: 19 residues. The CDR3 loop reads CASSIGFRIVADAQETQYF. For the CDR3, the DNA is TGTGCCAGTAGTATAGGGTTTCGGATAGTAGCGGACGCTCAAGAGACCCAGTACTTC.

This chain connects TRBV10-1 to TRBJ1-5; 8 nucleotides line up with TRBD1. Losses at the gene ends were 0 bases for V and 4 bases for J; bases not matched to a gene: 23. Germline V gene lookup returns CDR1 WNHNN and CDR2 SYGVQD (reference sequence). The length of the CDR3 is 22 residues. DNA for the CDR3: TGCGCCAGCAGTGAGTCGAAGTTTGGGCGCCCCACACAGGGGGTCCCAAATCAGCCCCAGCATTTT. Translation: CASSESKFGRPTQGVPNQPQHF.

This chain uses TRBV7-2 with TRBJ2-7; 12 bases fit TRBD2. The length of the CDR3 is 16 residues. V was pared by 4 bases and J by 3 bases, with 7 bases of the junction left unmatched. CDR1 and CDR2 (germline): SGHTA, FQGNSA. CDR3: CASSSLAGGPFYEQYF. The CDR3 nucleotides read TGTGCCAGCAGCTCTCTAGCGGGAGGGCCTTTCTACGAGCAGTACTTC.

This rearrangement joins TRBV28 to TRBJ2-4, with a tentative D call TRBD1 (6 bases). The CDR3 has 15 residues. Germline loops: CDR1 MDHEN, CDR2 SYDVKM. Trimming left V 5 bases short and J 0 bases short, with 11 bases between. The CDR3 loop is CASSRDRLAKNIQYF. CDR3 bases: TGTGCCAGCAGTCGAGACAGGTTAGCCAAAAACATTCAGTACTTC.

The chain employs TRBV7-9 and TRBJ1-5; D may be TRBD1 (6 bases). The germline V gene encodes CDR1 SEHNR and CDR2 FQNEAQ (reference sequence). The CDR3 spans 17 residues. The V end was cut by 4 bases, the J end by 3 bases, with 19 bases between. DNA for the CDR3: TGTGCCAGCAGCTCCACGCAGGGAGGGGACATCAATCAGCCCCAGCATTTT. Its translation is CASSSTQGGDINQPQHF. Drawing the rest from reference TRBV7-9 and TRBJ1-5, the complete variable domain is DTGVSQNPRHKITKRGQNVTFRCDPISEHNRLYWYRQTLGQGPEFLTYFQNEAQLEKSRLLSDRFSAERPKGSFSTLEIQRTEQGDSAMYLCASSSTQGGDINQPQHFGDGTRLSIL.

This clone was counted a single time. The rearrangement joins TRBV19 to TRBJ2-3; 10 nucleotides agree with TRBD2. In germline, CDR1 is LNHDA, CDR2 SQIVND (reference sequence). Losses at the gene ends were 7 bases for V and 4 bases for J; bases not matched to a gene: 5. The CDR3 spans 14 residues. This CDR3 reads CASTAGGRPDTQYF. The CDR3, as DNA: TGTGCCAGTACAGCGGGAGGGCGGCCAGATACGCAGTATTTT.

This chain links TRBV9 with TRBJ2-1; D is ambiguous. Germline V lookup: CDR1 SGDLS, CDR2 YYNGEE. The CDR3 runs 16 residues. The V end lost 6 bases, the J end lost 0 bases, and 16 bases lay between the germline ends. In nucleotides, the CDR3 is TGTGCCAGCAACGAAGGGTCCAGGAGCTCCTACAATGAGCAGTTCTTC. Protein sequence: CASNEGSRSSYNEQFF.

The chain recombines TRBV28 with TRBJ2-5; D unclear. This CDR3 spans 12 amino acids. Germline CDR1 reads MDHEN; CDR2 reads SYDVKM. Trimming cost V 5 bases and J 4 bases, with 8 bases left between them. CDR3 residues: CASSGNTETQYF. CDR3 bases: TGTGCCAGCAGTGGGAACACAGAGACCCAGTACTTC.

The chain employs TRBV19 and TRBJ1-2; D is possibly TRBD1 (5 bases). Per germline, CDR1 LNHDA and CDR2 SQIVND (reference sequence). The germline V and J ends were trimmed by 1 base and 9 bases, with 9 bases remaining between them. CDR3 length equals 12 residues. The CDR3 here is CASSIAGGSYTF. For the CDR3, the DNA is TGTGCCAGTAGTATAGCGGGGGGAAGCTACACCTTC.

The gene calls are TRBV4-1 and TRBJ1-1; D call uncertain. V was cut by 8 bases and J by 2 bases, with 9 bases left in between. Germline CDR1 and CDR2: MGHRA and YSYEKL. The CDR3 length is 12 residues. DNA of the CDR3: TGCGCCAGCCGCCGGGGTAACACTGAAGCTTTCTTT. As protein: CASRRGNTEAFF.

The chain carries TRBV27 and TRBJ2-7; 14 positions agree with TRBD2. Germline CDR1 is MNHEY and CDR2 is SMNVEV (reference sequence). CDR3 length: 14 amino acids. V lost 6 bases to trimming and J lost 7 bases; unmatched junction nucleotides: 5. The CDR3: CASSPGLAGVEQYF. CDR3 bases: TGTGCCAGCAGCCCGGGACTAGCGGGAGTTGAGCAGTACTTC.